One and the same sample provided the 21 T cell receptor beta chains below, sequenced in a study of T cell responses to AZD1222 COVID-19 vaccine (dated by TCRdb to the early 2020s). In light of the paper, this sample's time point label describes: about 28 days (+/-7) after the second vaccine dose. The library was generated by the immunoSEQ multiplex PCR assay. TCRdb retrieved this table from immuneACCESS and kept in-frame rearrangements only. Not all clones are present; in checked studies, unresolved V genes account for under half, and no reason is known for the remainder. This sample has 180,000 or so clones in its table, and roughly 91% of those were observed once. Clones ranked in the top ten supply approximately 26% of the sample. The sample in question was peripheral blood, obtained 28 days after the second AZD1222 dose. The source is an adult who received the AZD1222 COVID-19 vaccine.

This clone was seen only once. J is TRBJ1-4 and V is TRBV28, with 8 bases identical to TRBD1. The length of the CDR3 is 16 residues. The junction had 3 bases not matched to a gene; V was cut back by 0 bases and J by 3 bases. Germline V gene data show CDR1 as MDHEN and CDR2 as SYDVKM. The CDR3, as DNA: TGTGCCAGCAGTTTATGGACAGGGGTAGCTAATGAAAAACTGTTTTTT. Protein sequence: CASSLWTGVANEKLFF.

The gene calls are TRBV3-1 (or the pseudogene TRBV3-2) and TRBJ2-7; 8 positions agree with TRBD2. The CDR3 runs 14 residues. Germline CDR1 reads LGHDT; CDR2 reads YNNKEL (reference sequence). With V trimmed by 7 bases and J by 2 bases, 7 bases remained unmatched. The CDR3 region is CASTWAGGTYEQYF. The CDR3 DNA reads TGTGCCAGCACCTGGGCGGGGGGCACCTACGAGCAGTACTTC.

About this clone: Other DNA sequences in the same sample also yield this CDR3. The chain employs TRBV28 and TRBJ2-7; TRBD1 aligns across 7 bases. The CDR3 runs to 13 residues. Germline CDR1 reads MDHEN; CDR2 reads SYDVKM. Unmatched junction bases numbered 3, after V lost 6 bases and J lost 1 base. The CDR3 is CASRPGQSYEQYF. CDR3 bases: TGTGCCAGCAGACCGGGACAGTCCTACGAGCAGTACTTC.

The chain uses TRBV25-1 and TRBJ2-7, with D uncertain. CDR3 size: 14 residues. Trimming pared 4 bases from V and 3 bases from J, leaving 13 bases between. The germline V gene has CDR1 MGHDK and CDR2 SYGVNS. The CDR3 region has the DNA TGTGCCAGCAGTGCCCTGGACGGATACTACGAGCAGTACTTC. It is translated as CASSALDGYYEQYF.

This rearrangement joins TRBV2 to TRBJ2-5; D gene ambiguous. This CDR3 has 14 residues. Germline CDR1 SNHLY, CDR2 FYNNEI. Trimming took off 0 bases at V and 5 bases at J, with 10 bases between the two ends. This CDR3 reads CASSEALPGETQYF. CDR3 DNA sequence: TGTGCCAGCAGTGAAGCGCTTCCCGGGGAGACCCAGTACTTC. Full variable domain (missing parts from reference TRBV2 and TRBJ2-5): EPEVTQTPSHQVTQMGQEVILRCVPISNHLYFYWYRQILGQKVEFLVSFYNNEISEKSEIFDDQFSVERPDGSNFTLKIRSTKLEDSAMYFCASSEALPGETQYFGPGTRLLVL.

This chain connects TRBV24-1 to TRBJ2-1, with D tentatively TRBD1 or TRBD2 (5 bases each). The CDR3 is 18 amino acids. Looked up from germline, CDR1 is KGHDR and CDR2 is SFDVKD. Trimming shortened V by 3 bases and J by 2 bases, and 19 bases separated the two germline ends. CDR3 region: CATSDVYTGLAAYNEQFF. CDR3 DNA sequence: TGTGCCACCAGTGATGTCTACACGGGGCTGGCTGCCTACAATGAGCAGTTCTTC.

The chain has TRBV9 and TRBJ2-3; 11 nucleotides line up with TRBD2. V shed 0 bases and J 1 base; nucleotides not matched to a gene: 7. Germline loops: CDR1 SGDLS, CDR2 YYNGEE. The CDR3 has 18 amino acids. CDR3 DNA: TGTGCCAGCAGCGTAGAACTAGCGGGAGTTGGGCGCACAGATACGCAGTATTTT. Amino acids: CASSVELAGVGRTDTQYF.

The chain employs TRBV14 and TRBJ1-2, with 10 bases lining up with TRBD1. The CDR3 consists of 18 residues. CDR1 and CDR2 from the germline V gene are SGHDN and FVKESK. V shed 0 bases, J shed 4 bases, and the junction held 11 bases outside the gene matches. CDR3 sequence reads: CASSQEGQGIFLSYGYTF. The CDR3 DNA reads TGTGCCAGCAGCCAAGAGGGACAGGGGATATTCCTATCCTATGGCTACACCTTC.

The rearrangement joins TRBV18 to TRBJ1-2, with D perhaps matching TRBD1 (5 bases). The CDR3 runs to 15 residues. The germline V and J ends were trimmed by 3 bases and 2 bases, with 13 bases remaining between them. Germline values: CDR1 KGHSH, CDR2 LQKENI. The CDR3 sequence: CASSPAGAVNYGYTF. The CDR3 DNA follows: TGTGCCAGCTCACCCGCCGGGGCCGTAAACTATGGCTACACCTTC.

This clone was detected once. The genes are TRBV5-1 and TRBJ1-5; maybe TRBD1 (6 bases). CDR3 length: 16 residues. Germline values: CDR1 SGHRS, CDR2 YFSETQ. V lost 0 bases, J lost 3 bases, and 13 bases lay in between. The DNA of the CDR3 is TGCGCCAGCAGCTTGGAGGGGGGCAGGGACAATCAGCCCCAGCATTTT. Its translation is CASSLEGGRDNQPQHF.

The chain is built from TRBV4-3 and TRBJ2-7; perhaps TRBD2 as D (5 bases). The V gene lost 0 bases and the J gene lost 6 bases, with 15 bases spanning the gap. From germline, CDR1 is LGHNA and CDR2 YSLEER. This CDR3 has 15 amino acids. The CDR3 coding sequence is TGCGCCAGCAGCCAAGATTGGGAGATCCCGCGCGAGCAGTACTTC. Protein sequence: CASSQDWEIPREQYF.

The sample holds one count of this clone. The V and J genes are TRBV28 and TRBJ2-7; TRBD2 might be the D (5 bases). In germline, CDR1 is MDHEN, CDR2 SYDVKM. V was cut by 2 bases and J by 2 bases, with 7 bases left in between. The CDR3 covers 13 residues. The CDR3 loop is CASSLDGAYEQYF. CDR3 nucleotides: TGTGCCAGCAGTTTAGACGGGGCCTACGAGCAGTACTTC.

Of note for this clone: At the DNA level, this CDR3 is encoded by other sequences in the same sample as well. Here the CDR3 reads CSARRGETQYF. The CDR3 region has the DNA TGCAGTGCTAGAAGGGGAGAGACCCAGTACTTC. This chain uses TRBV20-1 with TRBJ2-5, with D maybe TRBD1 (5 bases). There are 11 residues in the CDR3. Trimming took 2 bases from V and 4 from J, leaving 5 bases between them. Germline CDR1 DFQATT, CDR2 SNEGSKA (reference sequence).

Points on this clone: The junction differs from germline at one of its ends, possibly a read error. The V gene is TRBV7-7, the J gene TRBJ2-2; no reliable D call. Germline lookup yields CDR1 SSHAT and CDR2 FNYEAQ (reference sequence). The CDR3 spans 14 residues. CDR3 amino acids: CASSLALNTGELFF. The DNA of the CDR3 is TGTGCTAGCAGCTTAGCTCTCAACACCGGGGAGCTGTTTTTT.

V usage is TRBV19 and J usage is TRBJ2-7; no clear D. V was cut by 3 bases and J by 6 bases, with 9 bases left in between. The length of the CDR3 is 12 residues. Germline V gene lookup returns CDR1 LNHDA and CDR2 SQIVND (reference sequence). For the CDR3, the DNA is TGTGCCAGTAGTATGTCGCAAAGCGAGCAGTACTTC. Its protein is CASSMSQSEQYF.

The chain carries TRBV27 and TRBJ2-1; D possibly uses TRBD1 or TRBD2 (6 bases each). The germline V gene has CDR1 MNHEY and CDR2 SMNVEV (reference sequence). The CDR3 extends over 17 amino acids. V gave up 6 bases and J gave up 3 bases, with 21 bases separating them. The CDR3 DNA reads TGTGCCAGCAGACGGGGACTTCCCGGGACACACTACAATGAGCAGTTCTTC. The encoded protein is CASRRGLPGTHYNEQFF.

This clone was observed a few times. V gene TRBV14 combines with J gene TRBJ1-6; D is undetermined. CDR1 and CDR2 (germline): SGHDN, FVKESK. V shed 3 bases and J shed 5 bases, with 2 bases lying between them. This CDR3 comprises 12 residues. The CDR3 sequence is CASSQDNSPLHF. The DNA of the CDR3 is TGTGCCAGCAGCCAGGATAATTCACCCCTCCACTTT.

The chain couples TRBV4-1 to TRBJ1-2; perhaps TRBD1 as D (5 bases). Trimming took 1 base from V and 4 from J, leaving 16 bases between them. This CDR3 comprises 16 residues. Germline V gene data show CDR1 as MGHRA and CDR2 as YSYEKL. The DNA of the CDR3 is TGCGCCAGCAGCCAAGGGGTAAGGGGCCTTTCCTATGGCTACACCTTC. Protein: CASSQGVRGLSYGYTF.

The chain links TRBV19 to TRBJ2-5; D unresolved. V lost 3 bases to trimming and J lost 5 bases, with 19 bases between them. Germline CDR1 is LNHDA and CDR2 is SQIVND (reference sequence). The CDR3 is 16 residues long. Written as DNA, the CDR3 is TGTGCCAGTAGTATTCTACAGACAACACACGCGGAGACCCAGTACTTC. It translates to CASSILQTTHAETQYF. Looking up the rest from reference TRBV19 and TRBJ2-5 gives the full variable domain: DGGITQSPKYLFRKEGQNVTLSCEQNLNHDAMYWYRQDPGQGLRLIYYSQIVNDFQKGDIAEGYSVSREKKESFPLTVTSAQKNPTAFYLCASSILQTTHAETQYFGPGTRLLVL.

This chain's CDR3 is CASSLLTGGNEKLFF. The CDR3 DNA sequence: TGTGCCAGCAGCTTACTGACAGGGGGAAATGAAAAACTGTTTTTT. The rearrangement joins TRBV28 to TRBJ1-4, with 9 bases identical to TRBD1. The CDR3 covers 15 residues. Germline CDR1 and CDR2: MDHEN and SYDVKM. After removal of 6 bases from V and 5 bases from J, the junction contained 7 bases not matched to a gene. Supplemented by reference TRBV28 and TRBJ1-4, the full variable domain reads DVKVTQSSRYLVKRTGEKVFLECVQDMDHENMFWYRQDPGLGLRLIYFSYDVKMKEKGDIPEGYSVSREKKERFSLILESASTNQTSMYLCASSLLTGGNEKLFFGSGTQLSVL.

This sequence joins TRBV18 and TRBJ2-7, with D maybe TRBD1 (6 bases). V was pared by 3 bases and J by 3 bases, with 9 bases between. The length of the CDR3 is 13 residues. Germline values: CDR1 KGHSH, CDR2 LQKENI. The CDR3 sequence: CASSPGHDYEQYF. The CDR3 region has the DNA TGTGCCAGCTCACCGGGACACGACTACGAGCAGTACTTC.